This TCR beta chain was identified in a study of blood T cells in healthy people across ages. General observations from the study: The fall in TCR beta diversity per million T cells was roughly linear with age. Donor CMV status was unknown, possibly confounding expanded clonotype changes.

CDR1 is DFQATT and CDR2 is SNEGSKA in the germline V gene (reference sequence). The CDR3 loop spans 17 amino acids. V trimming: 0 bases; J trimming: 2 bases; junction bases outside the gene matches: 10. A few counts support this clonotype. The antigen is unknown. The authors ran a second PCR of roughly 6 to 11 cycles using a sample-barcoded 5' primer and a J-beta primer mix. Tags on each cDNA molecule came from a template-switch adaptor with 12 random nucleotides. Each CDR3 protein gets one entry after TCRdb re-called the 5' RACE reads with MiXCR. Found here are more than 900,000 distinct CDR3 sequences, just under 30% of them singletons; the top ten hold roughly 10%. The same sample was also used in a study of T cells of mothers and their children.

What was sequenced was blood. The receptor's source is a woman aged 40 to 55 in good health. The chain links TRBV20-1 to TRBJ2-1; TRBD2 aligns across 7 bases. CDR3 region: CSARDPGRGRTYNEQFF. CDR3 coding DNA: TGCAGTGCTAGAGATCCGGGGCGGGGGAGAACCTACAATGAGCAGTTCTTC.